This TCR beta chain was captured in a study of blood T cell repertoires in COVID-19. In the study's own analysis: Estimates of nucleated cell counts were drawn from the amplification of reference gene primers. Generated by immunoSEQ multiplex PCR, the TCRdb table keeps only in-frame clones and is missing some. Clone size and V and J calls were adopted from that table, with D and trimming inferred from the DNA. The sample holds more than 400,000 clones, approximately 85% seen once. The V gene's germline CDR1 is LGHNA and CDR2 YNFKEQ. The ends lost 4 bases at V and 3 bases at J; junction bases unmatched: 10. The CDR3 loop spans 16 amino acids.

The TCR sequence derives from a human donor in a cohort sampled during active COVID-19. Sequencing was carried out using peripheral blood. The chain links TRBV4-2 to TRBJ1-1, with 8 positions matching TRBD1. CDR3 sequence reads: CASSPVDRGSYTEAFF. The CDR3 DNA sequence: TGTGCCAGCAGCCCAGTAGACAGGGGTTCTTACACTGAAGCTTTCTTT.